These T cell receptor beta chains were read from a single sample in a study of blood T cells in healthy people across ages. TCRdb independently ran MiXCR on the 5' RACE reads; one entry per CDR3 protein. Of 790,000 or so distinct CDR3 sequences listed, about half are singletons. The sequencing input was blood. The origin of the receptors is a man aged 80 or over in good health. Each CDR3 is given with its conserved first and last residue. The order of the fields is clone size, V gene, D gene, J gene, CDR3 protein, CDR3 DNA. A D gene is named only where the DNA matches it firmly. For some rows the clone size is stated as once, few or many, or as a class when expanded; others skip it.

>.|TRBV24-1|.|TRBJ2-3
CATSDDSTDTQYF
TGTGCCACCAGTGACGACAGCACAGATACGCAGTATTTT
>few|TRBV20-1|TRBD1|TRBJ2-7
CSARNDRGLVPYEQYF
TGCAGTGCTAGAAACGACAGGGGGCTAGTCCCCTACGAGCAGTACTTC
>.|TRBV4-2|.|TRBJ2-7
CASGQATGGGEQYF
TGTGCCAGCGGCCAAGCTACAGGGGGGGGCGAGCAGTACTTC
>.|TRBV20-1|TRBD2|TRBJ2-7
CSANGLAGGLYEQYF
TGCAGTGCTAACGGACTAGCGGGAGGGCTATACGAGCAGTACTTC
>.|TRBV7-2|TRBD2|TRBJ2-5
CASSLRSGRASETQYF
TGTGCCAGCAGCTTACGGAGCGGGAGGGCTAGCGAGACCCAGTACTTC
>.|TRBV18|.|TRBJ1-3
CASSPQDSGNTIYF
TGTGCCAGCTCACCGCAGGACTCTGGAAACACCATATATTTT
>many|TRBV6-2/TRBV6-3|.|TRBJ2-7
CASSASSYEQYF
TGTGCCAGCAGCGCCAGCTCCTACGAGCAGTACTTC
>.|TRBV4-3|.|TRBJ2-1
CASSQVAASDEQFF
TGCGCCAGCAGCCAAGTAGCAGCGTCGGATGAGCAGTTCTTC
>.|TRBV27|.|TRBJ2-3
CASRRQGTDTQYF
TGTGCCAGCAGGCGGCAGGGTACAGATACGCAGTATTTT
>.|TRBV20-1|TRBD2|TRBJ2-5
CSAAGLAETQETQYF
TGCAGTGCCGCGGGACTAGCGGAAACCCAAGAGACCCAGTACTTC
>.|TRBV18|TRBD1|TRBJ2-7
CASSRTGTGIHEQYF
TGTGCCAGCTCGCGTACCGGGACAGGGATCCACGAGCAGTACTTC
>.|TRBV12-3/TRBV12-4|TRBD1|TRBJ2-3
CACSSTNRDRGDTQYF
TGTGCCTGCAGTTCGACAAACCGGGACAGGGGTGATACGCAGTATTTT
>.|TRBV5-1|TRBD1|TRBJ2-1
CASSPQGQGNEQFF
TGCGCCAGCAGCCCGCAGGGACAGGGCAATGAGCAGTTCTTC
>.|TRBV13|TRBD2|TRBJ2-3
CASSSSRAGETDTQYF
TGTGCCAGCAGCTCCTCAAGGGCGGGAGAAACAGATACGCAGTATTTT
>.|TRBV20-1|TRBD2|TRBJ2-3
CSGGGISTDTQYF
TGCAGTGGGGGGGGGATAAGCACAGATACGCAGTATTTT
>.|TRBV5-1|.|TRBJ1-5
CASSWSGGSNQPQHF
TGCGCCAGCAGCTGGAGCGGCGGAAGCAATCAGCCCCAGCATTTT
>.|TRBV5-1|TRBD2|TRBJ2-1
CASSVGRLAGVREQFF
TGCGCCAGCAGTGTAGGACGGCTAGCGGGAGTCCGGGAGCAGTTCTTC
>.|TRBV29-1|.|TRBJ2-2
CSVTERNANTGELFF
TGCAGCGTTACCGAGCGTAACGCGAACACCGGGGAGCTGTTTTTT
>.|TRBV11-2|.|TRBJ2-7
CASSLDRGGGHEQYF
TGTGCCAGCAGCTTAGATCGGGGAGGGGGCCACGAGCAGTACTTC
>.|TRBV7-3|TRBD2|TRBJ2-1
CASGTGLADNEQFF
TGTGCCAGCGGCACGGGACTAGCGGACAATGAGCAGTTCTTC
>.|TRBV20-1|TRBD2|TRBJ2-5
CSASMTSGSGETQYF
TGCAGTGCTAGTATGACTAGCGGGAGTGGCGAGACCCAGTACTTC
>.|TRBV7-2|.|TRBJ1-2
CASSLGFYGYTF
TGTGCCAGCAGCTTAGGGTTCTATGGCTACACCTTC
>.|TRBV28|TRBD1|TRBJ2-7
CASSLRRRGPEQYF
TGTGCCAGCAGTTTACGGCGAAGGGGGCCCGAGCAGTACTTC
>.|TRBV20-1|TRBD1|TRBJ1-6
CSAGTGLNSPLHF
TGCAGTGCTGGGACAGGGTTGAATTCACCCCTCCACTTT
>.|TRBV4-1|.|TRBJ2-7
CALGGPGVNEQYF
TGCGCCCTCGGGGGTCCGGGGGTAAACGAGCAGTACTTC
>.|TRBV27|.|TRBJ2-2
CASRGGNGELFF
TGTGCCAGTAGAGGAGGAAACGGGGAGCTGTTTTTT
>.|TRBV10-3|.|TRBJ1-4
CAISTDSNEKLFF
TGTGCCATCAGTACGGACAGCAATGAAAAACTGTTTTTT
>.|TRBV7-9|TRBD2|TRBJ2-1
CASSWPGTSGSSYNEQFF
TGTGCCAGCAGCTGGCCCGGGACTAGCGGGAGCTCCTACAATGAGCAGTTCTTC
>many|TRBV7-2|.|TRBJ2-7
CASSLAGANNEQYF
TGTGCCAGCAGCTTAGCAGGTGCCAACAATGAGCAGTACTTC
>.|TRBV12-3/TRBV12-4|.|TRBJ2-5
CASRLGGGETQYF
TGTGCCAGCAGACTAGGTGGAGGAGAGACCCAGTACTTC
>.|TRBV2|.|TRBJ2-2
CASSVGVNTGELFF
TGTGCCAGCAGTGTTGGGGTAAACACCGGGGAGCTGTTTTTT
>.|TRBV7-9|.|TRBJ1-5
CASSRGMGDQPQHF
TGTGCCAGCAGCCGAGGGATGGGGGATCAGCCCCAGCATTTT
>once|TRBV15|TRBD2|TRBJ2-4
CATSRGLAGGPSKNIQYF
TGTGCCACCAGCCGAGGACTAGCGGGGGGGCCTTCCAAAAACATTCAGTACTTC
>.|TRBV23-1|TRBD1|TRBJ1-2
CAILEPRTGGYTF
TGCGCCATCCTCGAACCCCGGACAGGTGGCTACACCTTC
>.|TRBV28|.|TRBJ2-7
CAGRGGSYEQYF
TGTGCCGGCCGGGGCGGTTCCTACGAGCAGTACTTC
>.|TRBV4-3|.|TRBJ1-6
CASSQDPTGYNSPLHF
TGCGCCAGCAGCCAGGACCCTACAGGGTATAATTCACCCCTCCACTTT
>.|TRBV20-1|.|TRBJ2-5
CSATLYRPQETQYF
TGCAGTGCTACTCTTTATAGACCCCAAGAGACCCAGTACTTC
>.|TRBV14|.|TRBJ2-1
CASSQDRALYNEQFF
TGTGCCAGCAGCCAAGACAGGGCCCTATACAATGAGCAGTTCTTC
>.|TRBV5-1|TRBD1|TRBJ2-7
CASNTGGGEQYF
TGCGCCAGCAATACAGGGGGCGGCGAGCAGTACTTC
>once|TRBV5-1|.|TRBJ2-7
CVSSLGLSYEQYF
TGCGTCAGCAGCTTGGGCCTCTCCTACGAGCAGTACTTC
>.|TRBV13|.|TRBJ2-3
CASSIRQGTDTQYF
TGTGCCAGCAGCATAAGACAGGGCACAGATACGCAGTATTTT
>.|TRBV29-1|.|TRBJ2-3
CSVRISDTQYF
TGCAGCGTCCGAATCTCAGATACGCAGTATTTT
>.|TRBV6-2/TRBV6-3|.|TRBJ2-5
CASSYPQGQGETQYF
TGTGCCAGCAGTTACCCGCAGGGTCAGGGGGAGACCCAGTACTTC
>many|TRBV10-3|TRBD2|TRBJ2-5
CAISESPSGAQETQYF
TGTGCCATCAGTGAGTCCCCTAGCGGAGCCCAAGAGACCCAGTACTTC
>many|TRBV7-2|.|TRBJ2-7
CASSLVGASYEQYF
TGTGCCAGCAGCTTAGTCGGCGCCTCCTACGAGCAGTACTTC
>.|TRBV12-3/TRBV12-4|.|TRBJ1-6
CASSILDRESPLHF
TGTGCCAGCAGCATACTTGACCGCGAATCACCCCTCCACTTT
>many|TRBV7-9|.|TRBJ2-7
CASSPAPRALDEQYF
TGTGCCAGCAGCCCAGCGCCTAGGGCACTGGACGAGCAGTACTTC
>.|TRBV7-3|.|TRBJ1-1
CASSLSPAGTNTEAFF
TGTGCCAGCAGCTTATCCCCGGCAGGGACGAACACTGAAGCTTTCTTT
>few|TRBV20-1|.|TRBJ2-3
CSARAGSQYF
TGCAGTGCTAGAGCAGGCTCGCAGTATTTT
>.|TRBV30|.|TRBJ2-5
CAWSVERNGVQETQYF
TGTGCCTGGAGTGTAGAGCGGAATGGGGTACAAGAGACCCAGTACTTC
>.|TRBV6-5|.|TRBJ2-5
CASRAGRETQYF
TGTGCCAGCAGGGCAGGGAGGGAGACCCAGTACTTC
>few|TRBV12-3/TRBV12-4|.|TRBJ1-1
CASSLLRANTEAFF
TGTGCCAGCAGTTTACTCCGGGCGAACACTGAAGCTTTCTTT
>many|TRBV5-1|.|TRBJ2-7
CASSLGRSDYEQYF
TGCGCCAGCAGCTTGGGGCGGTCCGACTACGAGCAGTACTTC
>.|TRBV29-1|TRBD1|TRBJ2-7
CSVVDRLTYEQYF
TGCAGCGTTGTGGACAGGCTAACCTACGAGCAGTACTTC
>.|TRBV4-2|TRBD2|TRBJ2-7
CASSQAVTSGIRGTYEQYF
TGTGCCAGCAGCCAAGCTGTGACTAGCGGGATCAGGGGCACCTACGAGCAGTACTTC